The entry that follows covers one TCR beta chain sequence. Looked up from germline, CDR1 is LGHNA and CDR2 is YSLEER. The CDR3 totals 16 residues. V gave up 1 base and J gave up 7 bases; unmatched junction bases: 6. This record comes from a study of blood T cell repertoires in COVID-19. At the level of the study: The United States, Italy and Spain supplied acute and convalescent COVID-19 samples.

The data were produced by immunoSEQ multiplex PCR, yet TCRdb's version contains in-frame clones alone and is incomplete. The table includes about 180,000 clones, 82% detected once. The origin of this receptor is a woman in her 70s with acute or convalescent COVID-19. The chain recombines TRBV4-3 with TRBJ2-2; 10 positions match TRBD2. Sequenced input: peripheral blood. Here the CDR3 DNA reads TGCGCCAGCAGCCAAGTCGCTAGCGGGAGTGACGGGGAGCTGTTTTTT. Encoded protein: CASSQVASGSDGELFF.